This TCR beta chain was profiled in a study of OX40 agonist ivuxolimab in advanced cancers. Findings and limits, study-wide: At 0.1 to 3.0 mg/kg and by week 6, clonal expansion occurred in CD4+ and CD8+ blood T cells.

The V end was cut by 5 bases, the J end by 3 bases, with 18 bases between. Germline V lookup: CDR1 SGHRS, CDR2 YFSETQ. CDR3 size: 16 residues. TCRdb's copy holds only in-frame clones and misses some; the assay was immunoSEQ multiplex PCR. The data show around 53,000 clones, over 90% seen once. Remarks on this clone: Its specificity is unknown.

This clonotype was obtained from an adult with an advanced solid tumor such as melanoma, head and neck, liver or kidney cancer. The specimen comprised CD4+ or CD8+ T cells sorted from blood, sampled in a trial of the OX40 agonist ivuxolimab. The J gene is TRBJ2-1, the V gene TRBV5-1; a possible D gene is TRBD1 (6 bases). CDR3 region: CASRLGGLQGYNEQFF. The CDR3 DNA is TGCGCCAGCAGGCTCGGAGGATTACAGGGCTACAATGAGCAGTTCTTC.